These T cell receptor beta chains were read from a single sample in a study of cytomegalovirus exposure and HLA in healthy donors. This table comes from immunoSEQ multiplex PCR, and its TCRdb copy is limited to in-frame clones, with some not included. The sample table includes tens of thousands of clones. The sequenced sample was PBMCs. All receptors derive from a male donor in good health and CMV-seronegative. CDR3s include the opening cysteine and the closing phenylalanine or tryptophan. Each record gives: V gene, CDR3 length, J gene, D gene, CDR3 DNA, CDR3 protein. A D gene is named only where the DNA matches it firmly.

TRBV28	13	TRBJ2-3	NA	TGTGCCAGCAGGAAAGCGGCGGGAGATACGCAGTATTTT	CASRKAAGDTQYF
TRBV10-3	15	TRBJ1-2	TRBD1	TGTGCCATCAGGGTAGACAGGGGGTTAAACTATGGCTACACCTTC	CAIRVDRGLNYGYTF
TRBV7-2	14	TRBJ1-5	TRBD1	TGTGCCAGCAGCTCTGGACAGGTCGGTCAGCCCCAGCATTTT	CASSSGQVGQPQHF
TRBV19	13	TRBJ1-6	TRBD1	TGTGCCAGTAAGGGACAGAGCAATTCACCCCTCCACTTT	CASKGQSNSPLHF
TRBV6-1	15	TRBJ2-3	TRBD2	TGTGCCAGCAGGGTGCAGCGGGGGAGCACAGATAAGCAGTATTTT	CASRVQRGSTDKQYF
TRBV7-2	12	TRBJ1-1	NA	TGTGCCAGCAGCTCAGGACAGTTAGGAGCTTTCTTT	CASSSGQLGAFF
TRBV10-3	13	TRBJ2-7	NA	TGTGCCATCACTCCCGGGGGTTCCTACGAGCAGTACTTC	CAITPGGSYEQYF
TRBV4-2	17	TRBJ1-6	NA	TGTGCCAGCAGCCAAGATTTTGTCCGGGAGCTCAATTCACCCCTCCACTTT	CASSQDFVRELNSPLHF
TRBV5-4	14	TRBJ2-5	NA	TGTGCCAGCAGCACCAGGGGTTACCAAGAGACCCAGTACTTC	CASSTRGYQETQYF
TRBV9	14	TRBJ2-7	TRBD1	TGTGCCAGCAGCGCCAGGGACAGCTCCTACGAGCAGTACTTC	CASSARDSSYEQYF
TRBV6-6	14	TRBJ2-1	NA	TGTGCCAGCAGTTCCCTGTACGGGATCGATGAGCAGTTCTTC	CASSSLYGIDEQFF
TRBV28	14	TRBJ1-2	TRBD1	TGTGCCAGCAGTTTTGCCGGGACAGGCTATGGCTACACCTTC	CASSFAGTGYGYTF
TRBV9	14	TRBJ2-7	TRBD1	TGTGCCAGCAGCCCACAGGGGGCGGGCTACGAGCAGTACTTC	CASSPQGAGYEQYF
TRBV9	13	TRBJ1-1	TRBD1	TGTGCCAGCAGTAGACAGGGGCGCACTGAAGCTTTCTTT	CASSRQGRTEAFF
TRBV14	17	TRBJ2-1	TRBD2	TGTGCCAGCAGCTCCCGACTAGCGGGAGGGCGCTACAATGAGCAGTTCTTC	CASSSRLAGGRYNEQFF
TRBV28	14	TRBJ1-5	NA	TGTGCCAGCAGTCCTGACAGGTCCCCTAAGTCCCAGCATTTT	CASSPDRSPKSQHF
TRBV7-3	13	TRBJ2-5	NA	TGTGCCAGCAGCCGGCAGGGTTTGGAGACCCAGTACTTC	CASSRQGLETQYF
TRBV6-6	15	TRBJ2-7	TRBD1	TGTGCCAGCAGACATCCAGGACAGGCTGCCTACGAGCAGTACTTC	CASRHPGQAAYEQYF
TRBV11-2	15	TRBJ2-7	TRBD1	TGTGCCAGCAGCCTGACAGGGCTAAGCGCCTACGAGCAGTACTTC	CASSLTGLSAYEQYF
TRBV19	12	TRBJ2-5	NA	TGTGCCACACGACAGGCCGGAGAGACCCAGTACTTC	CATRQAGETQYF
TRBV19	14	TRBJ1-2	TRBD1	TGTGCCACGCGGGACAGGGGAGGAAACTATGGCTACACCTTC	CATRDRGGNYGYTF
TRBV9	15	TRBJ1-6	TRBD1	TGTGCCAGCAGCGTACAGGGACAGGGGAATTCACCCCTACACTTT	CASSVQGQGNSPLHF
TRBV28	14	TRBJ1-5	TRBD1	TGTGCCAGCAGTCCGGGACAGGTAAATCAGCCCCAGCATTTT	CASSPGQVNQPQHF
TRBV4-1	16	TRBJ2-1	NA	TGCGCCAGCAGCCAAGTGGACATGGTGTCCTACAATGAGCAGTTCTTC	CASSQVDMVSYNEQFF
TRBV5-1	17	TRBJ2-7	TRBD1	TGCGCCAGCAGCGTATACCGACAGGGAAGGAGCGCCTACGAGCAGTACTTC	CASSVYRQGRSAYEQYF
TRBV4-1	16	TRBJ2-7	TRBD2	TGCGCCAGCAGCCGGGAACTAGCGACCATCTCCTACGAGCAGTACTTC	CASSRELATISYEQYF
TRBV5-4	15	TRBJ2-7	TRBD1	TGTGCCAGCAGCTTGTTCAGGCAGGGGGTTTACGAGCAGTACTTC	CASSLFRQGVYEQYF
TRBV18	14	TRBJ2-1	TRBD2	TGTGCCAGCTCACCCGGGACTAGCGGGGGCCAGCAGTTCTTC	CASSPGTSGGQQFF
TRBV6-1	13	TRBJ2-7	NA	TGTGCCAGCACGTCGACAGTAACCTACGAGCAGTACTTC	CASTSTVTYEQYF
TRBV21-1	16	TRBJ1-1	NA	TGTGCCAGCAGCACCTACCGAAAAAGGGGGCGCGGAGTATCTTTCTTT	CASSTYRKRGRGVSFF
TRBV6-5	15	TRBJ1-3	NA	TGTGCCAGCAGTTACAAGGAGGGTCCTGGAAACACCATATATTTT	CASSYKEGPGNTIYF
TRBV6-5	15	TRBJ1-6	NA	TGTGCCAGCAGTTACTTCCAGGGTGTTAATTCACCCCTCCACTTT	CASSYFQGVNSPLHF
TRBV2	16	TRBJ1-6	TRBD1	TGTGCCAGCAGTTCTAAGACAGGGGGCGGGGATTCACCCCTCCACTTT	CASSSKTGGGDSPLHF
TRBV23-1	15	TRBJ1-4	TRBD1	TGCGCCAGCAGTCAGGGGGGACAGGGGAATGAAAAACTGTTTTTT	CASSQGGQGNEKLFF
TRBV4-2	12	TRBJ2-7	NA	TGTGCCAGCAGCGGAGGGGTGCGCGAGCAGTACTTC	CASSGGVREQYF
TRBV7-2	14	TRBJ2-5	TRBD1	TGTGCCAGCAGTTACGGACAGGCTATAGAGACCCAGTACTTC	CASSYGQAIETQYF
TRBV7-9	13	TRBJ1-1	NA	TGTGCCAGCAGCGTCGAAGGGGCGAATGAAGCTTTCTTT	CASSVEGANEAFF
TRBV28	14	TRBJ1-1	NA	TGTGCCAGCAGTTTGCGGGGGAGGGACACTGAAGCTTTCTTT	CASSLRGRDTEAFF
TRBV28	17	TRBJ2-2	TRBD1	TGTGCCAGCAGTCTCAGGACAGGGTTCTCGAACACCGGGGAGCTGTTTTTT	CASSLRTGFSNTGELFF
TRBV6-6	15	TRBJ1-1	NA	TGTGCCAGCAGTTACTTGAGCTTCATGAACACTGAAGCTTTCTTT	CASSYLSFMNTEAFF
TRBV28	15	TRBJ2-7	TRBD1	TGTGCCAGCAGTTTAGCTCTCACAGGGGTCTACGAGCAGTACTTC	CASSLALTGVYEQYF
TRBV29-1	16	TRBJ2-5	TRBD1	TGCAGCGTCGCCCCGGGACAGGGGGGAGGTCAAGAGACCCAGTACTTC	CSVAPGQGGGQETQYF
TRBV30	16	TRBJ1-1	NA	TGTGCCTGGAGTGTACGTCCAGTGGGAGTGGGCACTGAAGCTTTCTTT	CAWSVRPVGVGTEAFF
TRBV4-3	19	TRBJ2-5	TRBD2	TGCGCCAGCAGCCAAGATGTGATAGCGGGAGGCCGAATCCAAGAGACCCAGTACTTC	CASSQDVIAGGRIQETQYF
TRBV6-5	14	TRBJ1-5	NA	TGTGCCAGCAGTCAGACAGGCAACGTAGGGACCCAGCATTTT	CASSQTGNVGTQHF
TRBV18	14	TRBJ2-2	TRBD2	TGTGCCAGCTCACCGCCGGGAGGAACCGGGGAGCTGTTTTTT	CASSPPGGTGELFF
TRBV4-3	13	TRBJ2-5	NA	TGCGCCAGCAGCCAAGACTCGGGGGAGATCCAGTACTTC	CASSQDSGEIQYF
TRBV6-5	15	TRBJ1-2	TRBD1	TGTGCCAGCAGTTACACTCCGGGACAGCCCTATGGCTACACCTTC	CASSYTPGQPYGYTF
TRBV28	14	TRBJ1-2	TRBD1	TGTGCCAGCAGATCGGGACAGGGCCTGGGGGGCTACACCTTC	CASRSGQGLGGYTF
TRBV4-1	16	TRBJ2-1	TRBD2	TGCGCCAGCAGCCAAACGGTGGGAGGGCCCGACAATGAGCAGTTCTTC	CASSQTVGGPDNEQFF